This entry features one T cell receptor beta chain sequence. This specimen belongs to a study of monozygotic twins with inflammatory bowel disease. The length of the CDR3 is 14 residues. CDR1 and CDR2 from the germline V gene are MNHEY and SMNVEV (reference sequence). TCRdb reprocessed the 5' RACE reads, keeping one entry per CDR3 protein, no DNA. The sample has approximately 200,000 distinct CDR3 sequences, and its top ten clones hold approximately 7.7%. The chain recombines TRBV27 with TRBJ2-5; checking the TCRdb D call of TRBD1 is not possible without DNA. The receptor's source is a human donor with ulcerative colitis or Crohn's disease, or a healthy co-twin of an affected twin (not recorded which). Material for sequencing was blood. CDR3 sequence: CASSFMGAQETQYF.